The 30 T cell receptor beta chains in this list originate from one sample, sequenced in a study of prognosis after radiotherapy for stage I lung cancer. The TCR beta CDR3 region was amplified from genomic DNA, with two rounds of multiplex PCR being used for the amplification. The first round of PCR was done with primers that matched each TRBV and TRBJ gene. From the multiplex PCR reads, TCRdb called clonotypes with MiXCR, one entry per CDR3 protein. The table records about 36,000 distinct CDR3 sequences, 32% of them present only once. The material was PBMCs, obtained before or after stereotactic body radiation therapy (not recorded which). The receptor source for this set is a donor aged 50 or older with non-small cell lung cancer.

This clonotype was recorded at least ten times. The chain joins TRBV2 to TRBJ2-3, with 10 bases aligning to TRBD2. This CDR3 is built from 20 residues. CDR1 and CDR2 from the germline V gene are SNHLY and FYNNEI. V lost 4 bases, J lost 3 bases, and 19 bases stayed unmatched. DNA for the CDR3: TGTGCCAGCAGTGCGGGGGTAGCGGGGGGCCTAGTGAGTAAAACAGATACGCAGTATTTT. Residues: CASSAGVAGGLVSKTDTQYF.

V usage is TRBV7-6 and J usage is TRBJ2-4; 8 bases fit TRBD2. Losses at the gene ends were 2 bases for V and 0 bases for J; bases not matched to a gene: 6. In germline, CDR1 is SGHVS, CDR2 FNYEAQ. The CDR3 contains 17 residues. Here the CDR3 reads CASSLSPSGLAKNIQYF. In DNA, the CDR3 is TGTGCCAGCAGCTTATCCCCTAGCGGGCTAGCCAAAAACATTCAGTACTTC. The full variable domain, rest sourced from reference TRBV7-6 and TRBJ2-4, is GAGVSQSPRYKVTKRGQDVALRCDPISGHVSLYWYRQALGQGPEFLTYFNYEAQQDKSGLPNDRFSAERPEGSISTLTIQRTEQRDSAMYRCASSLSPSGLAKNIQYFGAGTRLSVL.

This clonotype was counted once. CDR3 sequence: CASSLTPGTSGTSTDTQYF. CDR3 sequence (DNA): TGTGCCAGCAGCTTAACCCCCGGGACTAGCGGAACTAGCACAGATACGCAGTATTTT. This chain joins TRBV7-3 and TRBJ2-3, with 11 bases fitting TRBD2. Germline CDR1 SGHTA, CDR2 FQGTGA. CDR3 size: 19 residues. The junction had 8 bases not matched to a gene; V was cut back by 0 bases and J by 0 bases.

This clonotype was detected many times. The chain uses TRBV20-1 and TRBJ1-3; D unresolved. Per the germline V gene, CDR1 is DFQATT and CDR2 is SNEGSKA (reference sequence). This CDR3 has 15 amino acids. The V end was cut by 2 bases, the J end by 4 bases, with 15 bases between. This CDR3 is CSARSRRPEGNTIYF. CDR3 bases: TGCAGTGCTAGATCTCGTCGTCCAGAAGGAAACACCATATATTTT.

The genes are TRBV5-1 and TRBJ2-3; D remains ambiguous. This CDR3 has 15 amino acids. Germline CDR1 is SGHRS and CDR2 is YFSETQ. V gave up 4 bases and J gave up 0 bases, with 12 bases separating them. CDR3 nucleotides: TGCGCCAGCAGCCCTGGGAAAGACAGCACAGATACGCAGTATTTT. This encodes CASSPGKDSTDTQYF.

This sequence joins TRBV27 and TRBJ2-7; the match to TRBD1 covers 7 bases. The CDR3 contains 14 residues. The germline gives CDR1 MNHEY, CDR2 SMNVEV (reference sequence). Germline trimming cut 2 bases from V and 5 bases from J; bases unmatched to any gene: 6. The CDR3 loop is CASSLLQGVHEQYF. CDR3 DNA: TGTGCCAGCAGTTTACTTCAGGGGGTCCACGAGCAGTACTTC.

The chain has TRBV12-3 or TRBV12-4 and TRBJ2-7, with a weak D call TRBD1 (5 bases). Trimming stripped 6 bases from V and 4 bases from J, with 13 bases between. The CDR3 sequence is 13 residues long. The CDR3 protein is CASRGPLGYEQYF. The CDR3 coding sequence is TGTGCCAGCAGGGGGCCCCTGGGGTACGAGCAGTACTTC.

As regards this clonotype: One junction end does not reproduce the germline sequence, and a read error may be involved. The chain has TRBV6-1 and TRBJ2-1; possibly TRBD1 or TRBD2 for D (6 bases each). CDR3 length: 13 amino acids. Germline V lookup: CDR1 MNHNS, CDR2 SASEGT. CDR3 coding DNA: TGTGCAAGCAACCGACTAGAGGGGGATGAGCAGTTCTTC. This gives the protein CASNRLEGDEQFF.

This clonotype showed up just once. This rearrangement joins TRBV20-1 to TRBJ1-2; no clear D. This CDR3 comprises 12 residues. Germline V gene sequence: CDR1 DFQATT, CDR2 SNEGSKA (reference sequence). V lost 4 bases and J lost 4, with 10 bases in between. CDR3 region: CSAIYSSYGYTF. The DNA of the CDR3 is TGCAGTGCTATCTATTCCTCCTATGGCTACACCTTC.

The chain has TRBV28 and TRBJ1-5, with D possibly matching TRBD1 (6 bases). Trimming shortened V by 5 bases and J by 1 base, and 12 bases separated the two germline ends. Germline assignment: CDR1 MDHEN and CDR2 SYDVKM. The CDR3 has 15 amino acids. CDR3 nucleotide sequence: TGTGCCAGCAGTCTCAGGACAGCGAGCAATCAGCCCCAGCATTTT. Protein sequence: CASSLRTASNQPQHF.

About this clonotype itself: With a far larger clone one base away, a read error is the likely cause. The V call is TRBV6-4, the J call TRBJ2-1; D remains ambiguous. CDR3 length: 17 amino acids. Between the trimmed V and J ends, which lost 10 bases and 8 bases, there was a span of 30 bases. Per the germline V gene, CDR1 is MRHNA and CDR2 is SNTAGT. The CDR3 nucleotides read TGTGCCACCCCCCGGTCTCCCGCACCCTTGACGTCGTATGAGCAGTTCTTC. Translating it yields CATPRSPAPLTSYEQFF.

This clonotype was seen repeatedly, ten times or more. This chain joins TRBV6-1 and TRBJ2-6; TRBD1 agrees at 8 bases. V lost 7 bases to trimming and J lost 4 bases; unmatched junction nucleotides: 6. This CDR3 is built from 15 residues. CDR1 is MNHNS, CDR2 SASEGT, per germline. The CDR3 DNA reads as TGTGCCAGCACCGTCAGGGGGCAGGGGGCCAACGTCCTGACTTTC. It translates to CASTVRGQGANVLTF.

This clonotype was picked up many times. The chain uses TRBV7-8 and TRBJ1-5; D not certain. The CDR3 totals 13 residues. V gave up 7 bases and J gave up 7 bases, with 14 bases separating them. Germline V gene lookup returns CDR1 SGHVS and CDR2 FQNEAQ. The chain's CDR3 is CASTSGVLQPQHF. DNA of the CDR3: TGTGCCAGCACCAGCGGGGTTTTGCAGCCCCAGCATTTT.

This clonotype was picked up many times. The V call is TRBV5-1, the J call TRBJ1-4, with D unresolved. Trimming removed 0 bases from V and 0 bases from J, with 6 bases in between. Germline V gives CDR1 SGHRS, CDR2 YFSETQ. This CDR3 region has 15 residues. CDR3: CASSLGAPTNEKLFF. CDR3 in DNA: TGCGCCAGCAGCTTGGGGGCCCCAACTAATGAAAAACTGTTTTTT.

This clonotype showed up many times. The genes are TRBV10-3 and TRBJ2-7; TRBD2 might be the D (5 bases). V lost 4 bases, J lost 4 bases, and 5 bases lay in between. The CDR3 totals 11 residues. Looked up from germline, CDR1 is ENHRY and CDR2 is SYGVKD. The CDR3 spells CAISGGYEQYF. For the CDR3, the DNA is TGTGCCATCAGTGGCGGGTACGAGCAGTACTTC.

To note about this clonotype: The CDR3 ends on some other residue instead of the conserved phenylalanine or tryptophan, so this is likely a read error. This chain links TRBV20-1 with TRBJ2-7; D gene ambiguous. This CDR3 is built from 15 residues. Per the germline V gene, CDR1 is DFQATT and CDR2 is SNEGSKA (reference sequence). CDR3 in amino acids: CSAQAGHEYSYDQYL. The CDR3 DNA reads as TGCAGTGCCCAAGCTGGCCATGAGTACTCCTACGATCAGTACCTC.

This clonotype was seen at least ten times. V is TRBV6-9 and J is TRBJ1-2; 7 bases agree with TRBD1. Germline V gene lookup returns CDR1 MNHGY and CDR2 SVAAGI. Losses at the gene ends were 3 bases for V and 4 bases for J; bases not matched to a gene: 11. This CDR3 region has 16 residues. The CDR3 DNA follows: TGTGCCAGCAGTTACACCAGAACAGGGGCCGGCTATGGCTACACCTTC. It codes for CASSYTRTGAGYGYTF.

This clonotype was recorded many times. V and J are TRBV20-1 and TRBJ1-1; no definite D call. This CDR3 region has 13 residues. Trimming removed 4 bases at V and 1 base at J, with 10 bases between. Germline assignment: CDR1 DFQATT and CDR2 SNEGSKA (reference sequence). CDR3 loop: CSATLRGNTEAFF. Here the CDR3 DNA reads TGCAGTGCTACCCTGCGGGGGAACACTGAAGCTTTCTTT.

This clonotype occurred a few times. It may be a read error: a sequence one base away is much more abundant. No conserved phenylalanine or tryptophan is present at the end of the CDR3, so a read error is the likely explanation. The chain employs TRBV6-2 or TRBV6-3 and TRBJ1-2; D remains unclear. V gave up 6 bases and J gave up 2 bases, with 7 bases separating them. In germline, CDR1 is MNHEY, CDR2 SVGEGT. CDR3 length equals 12 residues. The CDR3 sequence: CASRETNYGYTS. CDR3 DNA sequence: TGTGCCAGCAGGGAAACGAACTATGGCTACACCTCC.

The sample holds many counts of this clonotype. This may be a read error, as it is one base from a much larger clone. This chain uses TRBV6-2 or TRBV6-3 with TRBJ1-2; D gene uncertain. CDR1 MNHEY and CDR2 SVGEGT come from the germline V gene. The CDR3 is 13 residues long. This CDR3 is CASSETQNYGCTF. The CDR3 nucleotides read TGTGCCAGCAGCGAGACGCAGAACTATGGCTGCACCTTC.

Concerning this clonotype: Given a far larger clone just one base away, this is likely a sequencing read error. This chain uses TRBV6-2 or TRBV6-3 with TRBJ2-5; D might be TRBD2 (5 bases). The ends were cut back, 8 bases at V and 3 bases at J, with 19 bases in the middle. This CDR3 region has 15 residues. Germline CDR1 is MNHEY and CDR2 is SVGEGT. CDR3: CASGGPHGREETQYF. For the CDR3, the DNA is TGTGCCAGCGGCGGGCCCCACGGTCGGGAAGAGACCCAGTACTTC.

The V call is TRBV11-2, the J call TRBJ2-1; D tentatively fits TRBD1 or TRBD2 (5 bases each). Trimming pared 1 base from V and 5 bases from J, leaving 12 bases between. Germline lookup yields CDR1 SGHAT and CDR2 FQNNGV. CDR3 length equals 15 residues. CDR3 DNA: TGTGCCAGCAGCTTAGGGGGACGGGCACACAATGAGCAGTTCTTC. It is translated as CASSLGGRAHNEQFF. The full variable domain, in which reference TRBV11-2 and TRBJ2-1 provide the parts outside the CDR3, is EAGVAQSPRYKIIEKRQSVAFWCNPISGHATLYWYQQILGQGPKLLIQFQNNGVVDDSQLPKDRFSAERLKGVDSTLKIQPAKLEDSAVYLCASSLGGRAHNEQFFGPGTRLTVL.

The chain links TRBV30 to TRBJ1-2, with D unresolved. Germline-derived CDR1 and CDR2 are GTSNPN and SVGIG (reference sequence). Trimming stripped 3 bases from V and 6 bases from J, with 14 bases between. The CDR3 contains 13 residues. The CDR3: CAWSKRRFDGYTF. CDR3 nucleotide sequence: TGTGCCTGGAGCAAGCGCAGGTTCGATGGCTACACCTTC.

Concerning this clonotype: A much larger clonotype is one base distant, so this may be a read error. This sequence joins TRBV12-3 or TRBV12-4 and TRBJ2-7; 7 bases match TRBD1. V was pared by 8 bases and J by 2 bases, with 6 bases of the junction left unmatched. The CDR3 loop spans 13 amino acids. This CDR3 reads CASGQAVPYEQYF. DNA for the CDR3: TGTGCCAGCGGACAGGCGGTCCCCTACGAGCAGTACTTC.

As for this clonotype: This likely traces to a read error, being one base from a far larger clone. J is TRBJ2-7 and V is TRBV6-4, with D hard to call. This CDR3 has 14 residues. Germline V lookup: CDR1 MRHNA, CDR2 SNTAGT. The ends were cut back, 5 bases at V and 2 bases at J, with 13 bases in the middle. The CDR3 coding sequence is TGTGCCAGCAGTTTCGGGCAGGTGACCTACGAGCAGTACTTC. Amino acid sequence: CASSFGQVTYEQYF.

This clonotype was detected many times. The chain links TRBV20-1 to TRBJ1-1; D is undetermined. The V end lost 4 bases, the J end lost 2 bases, and 14 bases lay between the germline ends. Germline V gene lookup returns CDR1 DFQATT and CDR2 SNEGSKA (reference sequence). CDR3 length: 14 residues. In DNA form, the CDR3 reads TGCAGTGCTATCGGACCGGCTACAAACACTGAAGCTTTCTTT. Translation gives CSAIGPATNTEAFF.

This clonotype has a count of ten or more. The chain uses TRBV28 and TRBJ1-4; no clear D gene. The germline V and J ends were trimmed by 5 bases and 11 bases, with 12 bases remaining between them. The germline gives CDR1 MDHEN, CDR2 SYDVKM. The CDR3 is 12 residues long. CDR3 sequence: CASSTRQTKLFF. The CDR3 bases are TGTGCCAGCAGTACAAGACAAACCAAACTGTTTTTT. Combining the CDR3 with reference TRBV28 and TRBJ1-4 gives the whole variable domain DVKVTQSSRYLVKRTGEKVFLECVQDMDHENMFWYRQDPGLGLRLIYFSYDVKMKEKGDIPEGYSVSREKKERFSLILESASTNQTSMYLCASSTRQTKLFFGSGTQLSVL.

Comment on this clonotype: The likely explanation is a read error, given a far larger clone one base away. CDR3 sequence reads: CASSEVMGGDQPQHF. CDR3 DNA sequence: TGTGCCAGCAGTGAAGTGATGGGGGGGGATCAGCCCCAGCATTTT. This chain connects TRBV6-1 to TRBJ1-5; perhaps TRBD1 as D (5 bases). The V and J ends lost 1 base and 5 bases respectively, with 12 bases between them. Germline CDR1 and CDR2: MNHNS and SASEGT. This CDR3 is built from 15 residues.

This clonotype was picked up a small number of times. The chain combines TRBV29-1 with TRBJ2-1, with a weak D call TRBD2 (5 bases). Germline-derived CDR1 and CDR2 are SQVTM and ANQGSEA. The CDR3 has 16 amino acids. The germline V and J ends were trimmed by 7 bases and 1 base, with 20 bases remaining between them. The CDR3 nucleotides read TGCAGCGGAGAAGGGCTCGGAGGAATATCCTACAATGAGCAGTTCTTC. Its translation is CSGEGLGGISYNEQFF.

As for this clonotype: A far larger clone is one nucleotide away, so this likely arose from a read error. The chain recombines TRBV6-4 with TRBJ2-7; 7 bases fit TRBD2. Germline V gene data show CDR1 as MRHNA and CDR2 as SNTAGT. V trimming: 8 bases; J trimming: 7 bases; junction bases outside the gene matches: 8. The CDR3 extends over 12 amino acids. The CDR3 spells CASLAVHGEQYF. CDR3 coding DNA: TGTGCCAGCCTAGCGGTGCATGGGGAGCAGTACTTC.